This T cell receptor beta chain was sequenced for a study of blood T cell repertoires in COVID-19. Whole-study context: From the United States, Italy and Spain came samples of acute and convalescent COVID-19.

From germline, CDR1 is DFQATT and CDR2 SNEGSKA (reference sequence). Trimming removed 3 bases from V and 0 bases from J, with 16 bases in between. The CDR3 consists of 16 residues. Original processing methods: From reference gene primer amplification, estimates of nucleated cell counts were derived. This table comes from immunoSEQ multiplex PCR, and its TCRdb copy is limited to in-frame clones, with some not included. That table furnishes V, J and clone size, whereas the DNA furnished D and trimming. The data contain over 85,000 clones, approximately 85% of them singletons. The TCR sequence derives from a human donor in a cohort sampled during active COVID-19. The chain has TRBV20-1 and TRBJ2-3, with D maybe TRBD2 (6 bases). What was sequenced was peripheral blood. The CDR3 nucleotides are TGCAGTGCTAGTTTTCGATGGAGGGGAAGCACAGATACGCAGTATTTT. Residues: CSASFRWRGSTDTQYF.